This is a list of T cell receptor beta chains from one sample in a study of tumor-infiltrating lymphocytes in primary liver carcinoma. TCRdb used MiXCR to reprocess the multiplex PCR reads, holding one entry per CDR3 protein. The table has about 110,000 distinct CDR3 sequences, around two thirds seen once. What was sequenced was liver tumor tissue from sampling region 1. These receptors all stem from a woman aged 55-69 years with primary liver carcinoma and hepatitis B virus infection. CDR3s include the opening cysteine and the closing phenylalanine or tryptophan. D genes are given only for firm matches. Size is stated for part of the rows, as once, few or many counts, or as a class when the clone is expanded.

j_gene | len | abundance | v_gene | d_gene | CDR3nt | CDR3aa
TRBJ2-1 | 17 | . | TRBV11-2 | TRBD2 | TGTGACGGCAGCTTAGTTTGGGGCGGGAGTTGGTACAATGGGCAGTTCTTC | CDGSLVWGGSWYNGQFF
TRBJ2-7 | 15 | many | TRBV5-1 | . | TGCGCCAGCAGGGATACGGCGGAGAGCTCCTACGAGCAGTACTTC | CASRDTAESSYEQYF
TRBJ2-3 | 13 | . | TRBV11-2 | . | TGTGCCAGCAGCTCAGATAGAGGAGATACGCAGTTTTTT | CASSSDRGDTQFF
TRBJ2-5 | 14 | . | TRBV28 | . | TGTGCCAGCAGTTTATCGGCGGAGCCAGAGACCCAGTACTTC | CASSLSAEPETQYF
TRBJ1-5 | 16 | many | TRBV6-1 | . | TGTGCCAGCAGTGAAAGGGGGGAAGGGTGGAATCAGCCCCAGCATTTT | CASSERGEGWNQPQHF
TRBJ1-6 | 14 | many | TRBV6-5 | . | TGTGCCAGCAATTTACGGAACCGAGGATCACCCCTCCACTTT | CASNLRNRGSPLHF
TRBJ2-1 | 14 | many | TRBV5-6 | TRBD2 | TGTGCCAGCGAGGAACTAGCGTCCTACAATGAGCAGTTCTTC | CASEELASYNEQFF
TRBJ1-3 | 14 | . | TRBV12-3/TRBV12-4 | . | TGTGCCAGCATTTTAATTGTCGTCGGAAACACCATATATTTT | CASILIVVGNTIYF
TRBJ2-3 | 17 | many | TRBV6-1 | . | TGTGCCAGCAGTGAAGAGGGGGCGGGATATCGTACAGATACGCAGTATTTT | CASSEEGAGYRTDTQYF
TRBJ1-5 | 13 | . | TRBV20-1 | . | TGCAGTGATTCGGAGGTCTGCAATCAGCCCCAGCATTTT | CSDSEVCNQPQHF